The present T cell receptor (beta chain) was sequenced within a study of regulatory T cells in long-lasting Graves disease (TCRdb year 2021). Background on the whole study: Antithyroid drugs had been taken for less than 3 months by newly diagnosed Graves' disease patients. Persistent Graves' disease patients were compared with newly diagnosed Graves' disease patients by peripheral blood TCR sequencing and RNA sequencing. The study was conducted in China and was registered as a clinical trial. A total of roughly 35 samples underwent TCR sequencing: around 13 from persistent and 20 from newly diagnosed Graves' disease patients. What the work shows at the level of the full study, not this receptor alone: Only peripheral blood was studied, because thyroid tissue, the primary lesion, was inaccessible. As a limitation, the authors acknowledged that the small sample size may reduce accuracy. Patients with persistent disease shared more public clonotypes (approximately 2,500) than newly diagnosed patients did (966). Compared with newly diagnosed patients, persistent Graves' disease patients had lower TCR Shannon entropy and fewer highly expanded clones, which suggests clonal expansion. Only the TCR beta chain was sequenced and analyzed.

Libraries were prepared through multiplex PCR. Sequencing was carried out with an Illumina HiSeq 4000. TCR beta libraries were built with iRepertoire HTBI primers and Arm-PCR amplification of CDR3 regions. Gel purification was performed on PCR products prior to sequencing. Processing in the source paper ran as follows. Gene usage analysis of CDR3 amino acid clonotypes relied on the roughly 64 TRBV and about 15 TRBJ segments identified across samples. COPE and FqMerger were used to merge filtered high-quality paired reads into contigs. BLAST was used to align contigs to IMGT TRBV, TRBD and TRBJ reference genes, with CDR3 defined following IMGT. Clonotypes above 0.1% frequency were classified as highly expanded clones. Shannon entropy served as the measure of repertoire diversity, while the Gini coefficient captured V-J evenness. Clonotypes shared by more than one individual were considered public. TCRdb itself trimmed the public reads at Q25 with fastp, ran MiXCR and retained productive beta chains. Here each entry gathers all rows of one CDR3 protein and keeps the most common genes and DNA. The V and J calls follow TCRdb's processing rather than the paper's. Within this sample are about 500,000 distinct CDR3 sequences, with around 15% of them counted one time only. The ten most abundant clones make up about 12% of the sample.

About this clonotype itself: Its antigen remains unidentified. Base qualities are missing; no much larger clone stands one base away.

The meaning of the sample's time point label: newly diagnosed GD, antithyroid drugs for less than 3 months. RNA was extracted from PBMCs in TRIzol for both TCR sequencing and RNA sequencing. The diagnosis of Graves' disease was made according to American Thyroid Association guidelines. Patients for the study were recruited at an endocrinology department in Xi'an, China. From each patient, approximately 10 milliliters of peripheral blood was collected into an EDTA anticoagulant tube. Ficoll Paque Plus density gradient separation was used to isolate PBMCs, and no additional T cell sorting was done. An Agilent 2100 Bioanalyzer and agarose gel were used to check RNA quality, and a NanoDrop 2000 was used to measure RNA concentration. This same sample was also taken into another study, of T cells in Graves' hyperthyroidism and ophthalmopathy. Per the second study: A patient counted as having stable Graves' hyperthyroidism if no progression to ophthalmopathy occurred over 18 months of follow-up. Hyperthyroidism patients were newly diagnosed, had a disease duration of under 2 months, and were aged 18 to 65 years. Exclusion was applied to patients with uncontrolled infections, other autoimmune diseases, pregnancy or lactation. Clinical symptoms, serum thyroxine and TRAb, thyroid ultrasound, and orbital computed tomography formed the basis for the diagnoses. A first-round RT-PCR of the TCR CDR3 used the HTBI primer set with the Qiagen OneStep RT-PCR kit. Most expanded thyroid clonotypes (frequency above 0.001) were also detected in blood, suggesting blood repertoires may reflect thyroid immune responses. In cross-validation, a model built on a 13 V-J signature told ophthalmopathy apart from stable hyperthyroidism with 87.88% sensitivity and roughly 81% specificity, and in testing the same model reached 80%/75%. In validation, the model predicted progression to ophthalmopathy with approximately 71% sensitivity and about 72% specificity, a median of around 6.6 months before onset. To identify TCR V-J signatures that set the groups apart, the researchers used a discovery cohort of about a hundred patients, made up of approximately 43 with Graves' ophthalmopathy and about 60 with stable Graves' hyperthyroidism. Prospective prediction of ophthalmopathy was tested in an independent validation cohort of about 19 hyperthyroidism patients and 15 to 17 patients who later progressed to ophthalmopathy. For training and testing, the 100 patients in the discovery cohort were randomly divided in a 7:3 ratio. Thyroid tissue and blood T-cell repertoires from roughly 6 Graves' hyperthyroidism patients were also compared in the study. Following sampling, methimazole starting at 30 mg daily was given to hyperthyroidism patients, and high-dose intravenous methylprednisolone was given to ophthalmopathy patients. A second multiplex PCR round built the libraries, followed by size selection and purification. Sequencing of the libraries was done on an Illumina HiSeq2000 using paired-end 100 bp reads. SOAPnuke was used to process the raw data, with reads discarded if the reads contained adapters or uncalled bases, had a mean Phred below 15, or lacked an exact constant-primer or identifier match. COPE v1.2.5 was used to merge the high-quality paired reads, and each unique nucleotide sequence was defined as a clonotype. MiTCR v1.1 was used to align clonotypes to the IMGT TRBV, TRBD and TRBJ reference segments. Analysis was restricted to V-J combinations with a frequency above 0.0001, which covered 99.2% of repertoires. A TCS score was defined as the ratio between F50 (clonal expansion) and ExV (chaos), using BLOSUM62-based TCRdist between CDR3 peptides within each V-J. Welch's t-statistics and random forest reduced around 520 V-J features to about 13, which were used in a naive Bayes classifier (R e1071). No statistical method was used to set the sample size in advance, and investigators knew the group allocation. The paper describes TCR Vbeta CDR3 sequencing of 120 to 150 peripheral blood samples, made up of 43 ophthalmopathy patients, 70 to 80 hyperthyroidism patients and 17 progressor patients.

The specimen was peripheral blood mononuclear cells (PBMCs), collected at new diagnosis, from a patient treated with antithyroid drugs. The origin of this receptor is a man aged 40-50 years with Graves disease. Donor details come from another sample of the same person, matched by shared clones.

The CDR3 sequence is CSARSVLTNDPEQYF. The bases are TGCAGTGCTAGATCAGTCCTGACCAATGACCCCGAGCAGTACTTC. Recombination connected TRBV20-1 to TRBJ2-7, with no D gene named confidently. CDR1 DFQATT and CDR2 SNEGSKA are derived from the germline V gene (reference sequence). Spanning cysteine to phenylalanine, the CDR3 consists of 15 amino acids. Solely the CDR3 DNA is kept, with 45 bases framed from the first base. A distance of 20 bases separates the germline ends of V and J, which lose 2 bases and 6 bases respectively.